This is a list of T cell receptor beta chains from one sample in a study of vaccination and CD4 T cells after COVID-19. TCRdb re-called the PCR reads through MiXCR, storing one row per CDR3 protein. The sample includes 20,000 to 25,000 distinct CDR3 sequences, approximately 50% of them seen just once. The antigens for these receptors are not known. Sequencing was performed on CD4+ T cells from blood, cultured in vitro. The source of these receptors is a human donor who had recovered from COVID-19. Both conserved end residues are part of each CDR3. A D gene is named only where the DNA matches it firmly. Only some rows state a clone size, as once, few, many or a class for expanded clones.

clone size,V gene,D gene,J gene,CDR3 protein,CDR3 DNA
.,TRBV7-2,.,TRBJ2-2,CASSLDVWGAGELFF,TGTGCCAGCAGCTTAGATGTTTGGGGAGCCGGGGAGCTGTTTTTT
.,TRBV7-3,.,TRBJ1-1,CASSLSPPHTEAFF,TGTGCCAGCAGCTTAAGTCCACCCCACACTGAAGCTTTCTTT
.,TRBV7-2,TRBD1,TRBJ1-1,CASRIQGAEAFF,TGTGCCAGCAGAATACAGGGGGCTGAAGCTTTCTTT
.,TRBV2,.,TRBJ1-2,CASSESRGFYGYTF,TGTGCCAGCAGTGAGAGCAGAGGTTTCTATGGCTACACCTTC
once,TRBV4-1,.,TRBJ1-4,CASSQDPREKLFF,TGCGCCAGCAGCCAAGATCCGAGGGAAAAACTGTTTTTT
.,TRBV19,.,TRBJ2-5,CASSMITGTMRETQYF,TGTGCCAGTAGTATGATAACAGGGACGATGCGAGAGACCCAGTACTTC
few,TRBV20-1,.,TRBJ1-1,CSAPLRANTEAFF,TGCAGTGCCCCTCTAAGGGCGAACACTGAAGCTTTCTTT
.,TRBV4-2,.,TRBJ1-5,CASSQGPTENQPQHF,TGTGCCAGCAGCCAAGGTCCGACAGAAAATCAGCCCCAGCATTTT
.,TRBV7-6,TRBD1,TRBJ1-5,CASSLGGRGRNQPQHF,TGTGCCAGCAGCTTAGGGGGCAGGGGGCGAAATCAGCCCCAGCATTTT
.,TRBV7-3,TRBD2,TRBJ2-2,CASSSTGTSNGAGELFF,TGTGCCAGCAGCTCCACCGGGACTAGTAATGGGGCCGGGGAGCTGTTTTTT
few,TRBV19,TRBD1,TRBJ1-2,CASSRDSNYGYTF,TGTGCCAGTAGTCGGGACAGCAACTATGGCTACACCTTC
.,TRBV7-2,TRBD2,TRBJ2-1,CASSYAGTSGRAGYNEQFF,TGTGCCAGCAGCTACGCCGGGACTAGCGGGAGGGCCGGGTACAATGAGCAGTTCTTC
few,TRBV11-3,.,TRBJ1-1,CASSLLAQGNTEAFF,TGTGCCAGCAGCTTGCTAGCCCAAGGGAACACTGAAGCTTTCTTT
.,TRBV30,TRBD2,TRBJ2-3,CAGRLAGGADTQYF,TGTGCCGGAAGACTAGCGGGAGGGGCAGATACGCAGTATTTT
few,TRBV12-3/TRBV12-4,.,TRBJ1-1,CASSPTQGRNTEAFF,TGTGCCAGCAGCCCTACCCAGGGTAGGAACACTGAAGCTTTCTTT
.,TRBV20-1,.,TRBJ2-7,CSARFRRRDVQREQYF,TGCAGTGCTAGATTTCGCCGCCGGGACGTTCAGAGAGAGCAGTACTTC
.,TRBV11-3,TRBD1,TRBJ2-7,CASSFQTGHYEQYF,TGTGCCAGCAGCTTTCAGACAGGGCACTACGAGCAGTACTTC